This T cell receptor beta chain originates from a study of OX40 agonist ivuxolimab in advanced cancers. Study as a whole: Partial response was recorded in three patients: one hepatocellular carcinoma and two cutaneous melanoma cases.

To note about this clone: The target antigen is unknown.

Libraries were prepared by immunoSEQ multiplex PCR; TCRdb keeps only in-frame clonotypes and omits some of them. The sample has tens of thousands of clones, 88% seen once. Trimming removed 10 bases from V and 2 bases from J, with 18 bases in between. CDR1 is SNHLY and CDR2 is FYNNEI in the germline V gene. This CDR3 contains 14 residues. Study results and limitations: Partial responders at 0.1-3.0 mg/kg showed near-lowest clonal expansion.

The TCR was taken from an adult with an advanced solid tumor such as melanoma, head and neck, liver or kidney cancer. The genes are TRBV2 and TRBJ2-7; no clear D gene. The starting material was CD4+ or CD8+ T cells sorted from blood, obtained in a trial of the OX40 agonist ivuxolimab. The CDR3 region is CATQQVSATYEQYF. For the CDR3, the DNA is TGTGCCACCCAGCAGGTCTCGGCCACCTACGAGCAGTACTTC.